This T cell receptor beta chain was found in a study of cytomegalovirus exposure and HLA in healthy donors. The repertoire was sequenced with immunoSEQ multiplex PCR; TCRdb's copy has only in-frame clones and lacks some. The table lists 160,000 or so clones, approximately 86% of them singletons. The germline V and J ends were trimmed by 7 bases and 3 bases, with 20 bases remaining between them. Germline CDR1 reads SGHRS; CDR2 reads YFSETQ. The CDR3 loop spans 15 amino acids. This receptor was identified in a man aged 25-40 years in good health and CMV-seropositive. Sequences were obtained from PBMCs. The rearrangement links TRBV5-1 to TRBJ2-7; no definite D call. Here the CDR3 reads CASPPRDTSGYEQYF. CDR3 sequence (DNA): TGCGCCAGCCCCCCTCGAGATACCTCTGGCTACGAGCAGTACTTC.